Listed here are 29 T cell receptor beta chains from one sample, sequenced in a study of blood T cells in healthy people across ages. A second about 7 to 11 cycle PCR used barcoded and J-beta primers. TCRdb reprocessed the 5' RACE reads via MiXCR and lists one record per CDR3 protein. Of over 750,000 distinct CDR3 sequences in the sample, approximately 25% are singletons; the top ten hold just under 9.5%. These records were also assigned to another study, of T cells of mothers and their children.

The sample consisted of blood. These receptors were obtained from a boy between 10 and 17 years old in good health.

This clonotype was observed a handful of times. The rearrangement uses TRBV9 and TRBJ2-7; 12 bases are a match to TRBD2. V shed 0 bases, J shed 7 bases, and the junction held 11 bases outside the gene matches. CDR1 and CDR2 (germline): SGDLS, YYNGEE. The CDR3 is 17 amino acids. CDR3 loop: CASSVDGLAGRLGEQYF. The CDR3, as DNA: TGTGCCAGCAGCGTAGACGGACTAGCGGGGAGACTCGGGGAGCAGTACTTC.

This clonotype was seen more than once but under ten times. V is TRBV5-5 and J is TRBJ2-7; 8 bases line up with TRBD1. This CDR3 has 15 amino acids. Germline V CDR1 and CDR2: SGHKS, YYEKEE (reference sequence). V was clipped by 4 bases and J by 0 bases; unmatched bases: 6. This CDR3 reads CASSIGQGVSYEQYF. The CDR3 nucleotides are TGTGCCAGCAGCATAGGACAGGGCGTCTCCTACGAGCAGTACTTC.

The chain couples TRBV3-1 to TRBJ2-1, with 8 nucleotides matching TRBD2. The CDR3 sequence is 16 residues long. Germline V gene data show CDR1 as LGHDT and CDR2 as YNNKEL (reference sequence). J was trimmed by 5 bases and V by 1 base; bases with no gene match: 7. CDR3 in amino acids: CASSQVSGRADNEQFF. The CDR3 DNA sequence: TGTGCCAGCAGCCAAGTGTCCGGGAGGGCCGACAATGAGCAGTTCTTC.

This clonotype turned up a few times. This chain links TRBV29-1 with TRBJ2-7; a possible D gene is TRBD1 (6 bases). The CDR3 loop spans 13 amino acids. CDR1 is SQVTM and CDR2 is ANQGSEA in the germline V gene. Trimming pared 4 bases from V and 7 bases from J, leaving 17 bases between. The CDR3 DNA reads as TGCAGCGTTGGGTCTCATGGGGGCTCGGAGCAGTACTTC. It yields the protein CSVGSHGGSEQYF.

In DNA, the CDR3 is TGTGCTAGTGGTTTTCGGCAGGGAGGGACTGAAGCTTTCTTT. It encodes CASGFRQGGTEAFF. V and J are TRBV12-5 and TRBJ1-1, with D perhaps TRBD1 (5 bases). The V end lost 3 bases, the J end lost 5 bases, and 13 bases lay between the germline ends. This CDR3 spans 14 amino acids. Germline CDR1 reads LGHNT; CDR2 reads FRNRAP.

V is TRBV9 and J is TRBJ2-7; 9 bases match TRBD2. The germline gives CDR1 SGDLS, CDR2 YYNGEE. Trimming took 2 bases from V and 5 from J; bases not matched to a gene: 8. This CDR3 is built from 15 residues. The CDR3: CASSVSSGNLDEQYF. The CDR3 region has the DNA TGTGCCAGCAGCGTTTCTAGCGGGAATCTGGACGAGCAGTACTTC.

This chain uses TRBV28 with TRBJ2-1; 9 bases align to TRBD1. V was clipped by 3 bases and J by 7 bases; unmatched bases: 4. The CDR3 is 14 residues long. Per the germline V gene, CDR1 is MDHEN and CDR2 is SYDVKM. CDR3 DNA sequence: TGTGCCAGCAGTTTCCCCGGGACAGGGAATGAGCAGTTCTTC. Encoded protein: CASSFPGTGNEQFF. The full variable domain, with the rest looked up from reference TRBV28 and TRBJ2-1, is DVKVTQSSRYLVKRTGEKVFLECVQDMDHENMFWYRQDPGLGLRLIYFSYDVKMKEKGDIPEGYSVSREKKERFSLILESASTNQTSMYLCASSFPGTGNEQFFGPGTRLTVL.

This rearrangement joins TRBV29-1 to TRBJ2-5; the match to TRBD1 covers 11 bases. The J call may be incorrect, as the DNA end agrees better with TRBJ2-7. This CDR3 spans 14 amino acids. Germline assignment: CDR1 SQVTM and CDR2 ANQGSEA. This CDR3 is CSVAGQGVSYEQYF. CDR3 DNA sequence: TGCAGCGTTGCGGGACAGGGGGTCTCCTACGAGCAGTACTTC.

This clonotype has a handful of counts. The rearrangement links TRBV4-1 to TRBJ2-7; possibly TRBD2 for D (5 bases). V gave up 4 bases and J gave up 2 bases, with 18 bases separating them. This CDR3 spans 16 amino acids. Germline-derived CDR1 and CDR2 are MGHRA and YSYEKL. The CDR3 DNA follows: TGCGCCAGCAGCCCTGGAGTTGCGGGCGATCCCTACGAGCAGTACTTC. This sequence encodes CASSPGVAGDPYEQYF.

This chain connects TRBV29-1 to TRBJ2-3; 10 bases fit TRBD2. This CDR3 has 18 residues. Germline V gene data show CDR1 as SQVTM and CDR2 as ANQGSEA. J was trimmed by 1 base and V by 1 base; bases with no gene match: 11. The CDR3 spells CSVEGIAGGPHGTDTQYF. As DNA, the CDR3 is TGCAGCGTTGAAGGGATAGCGGGAGGACCTCATGGCACAGATACGCAGTATTTT.

The chain combines TRBV10-3 with TRBJ2-5; D gene unclear. Germline CDR1 and CDR2: ENHRY and SYGVKD. The V end was cut by 10 bases, the J end by 3 bases, with 18 bases between. CDR3 length: 14 residues. CDR3 region: CATMTGEKEETQYF. In DNA form, the CDR3 reads TGTGCCACCATGACTGGAGAGAAAGAAGAGACCCAGTACTTC.

Many counts were recorded for this clonotype. The chain combines TRBV29-1 with TRBJ2-5; 9 bases line up with TRBD1. Germline V gives CDR1 SQVTM, CDR2 ANQGSEA. V trimming: 6 bases; J trimming: 5 bases; junction bases outside the gene matches: 4. This CDR3 is built from 12 residues. CDR3 protein: CSVGQGLETQYF. DNA of the CDR3: TGCAGCGTCGGACAGGGGCTGGAGACCCAGTACTTC.

The V gene is TRBV6-5, the J gene TRBJ2-3; possible D gene TRBD2, 7 bases. This CDR3 is 15 amino acids long. The V end was cut by 2 bases, the J end by 2 bases, with 11 bases between. Germline V gene data show CDR1 as MNHEY and CDR2 as SVGAGI. The CDR3 DNA is TGTGCCAGCAGTTACGGGGGGGCATCCACAGATACGCAGTATTTT. It codes for CASSYGGASTDTQYF.

The chain carries TRBV9 and TRBJ2-2, with TRBD1 matching over 7 bases. Germline CDR1 and CDR2: SGDLS and YYNGEE. This CDR3 comprises 14 residues. Losses at the gene ends were 3 bases for V and 5 bases for J; bases not matched to a gene: 4. In nucleotides, the CDR3 is TGTGCCAGCAGCGACACGACAGGGACCGGGGAGCTGTTTTTT. The encoded protein is CASSDTTGTGELFF.

This sequence joins TRBV6-2 or TRBV6-3 and TRBJ1-6; no clear D gene. This CDR3 comprises 16 residues. The V gene lost 4 bases and the J gene lost 8 bases, with 18 bases spanning the gap. CDR1 and CDR2 (germline): MNHEY, SVGEGT. CDR3 sequence reads: CASSSTSGRFYSPLHF. Here the CDR3 DNA reads TGTGCCAGCAGTTCCACGAGTGGCCGGTTCTATTCACCCCTCCACTTT.

In this sample, this clonotype turned up a few times. V is TRBV5-5 and J is TRBJ2-5, with TRBD2 identical over 13 bases. The length of the CDR3 is 17 residues. CDR1 is SGHKS, CDR2 YYEKEE, per germline (reference sequence). V gave up 4 bases and J gave up 0 bases; unmatched junction bases: 6. CDR3 protein: CASSPGTSGVYQETQYF. CDR3 in DNA: TGTGCCAGCAGCCCCGGGACTAGCGGGGTGTACCAAGAGACCCAGTACTTC. The full variable domain, with the rest looked up from reference TRBV5-5 and TRBJ2-5, is DAGVTQSPTHLIKTRGQQVTLRCSPISGHKSVSWYQQVLGQGPQFIFQYYEKEERGRGNFPDRFSARQFPNYSSELNVNALLLGDSALYLCASSPGTSGVYQETQYFGPGTRLLVL.

This clonotype was found a few times. The chain employs TRBV24-1 and TRBJ2-5; D remains unclear. Between the trimmed V and J ends, which lost 2 bases and 2 bases, there was a span of 5 bases. In germline, CDR1 is KGHDR, CDR2 SFDVKD. The CDR3 covers 13 residues. Written as DNA, the CDR3 is TGTGCCACCAGTGATTCGCCACAAGAGACCCAGTACTTC. Protein product: CATSDSPQETQYF.

J is TRBJ1-1 and V is TRBV13; D is possibly TRBD1 (5 bases). The CDR3 totals 14 residues. Deletions cut 2 bases from V and 2 bases from J, with 9 bases between. The V gene's germline CDR1 is PRHDT and CDR2 FYEKMQ (reference sequence). The CDR3 DNA sequence: TGTGCCAGCAGCTTAACCGGGACCAACACTGAAGCTTTCTTT. Translating gives CASSLTGTNTEAFF.

This chain connects TRBV7-9 to TRBJ1-5, with a possible D match to TRBD1 (6 bases). Germline values: CDR1 SEHNR, CDR2 FQNEAQ (reference sequence). The V and J ends lost 4 bases and 5 bases respectively, with 12 bases between them. This CDR3 comprises 14 residues. The CDR3: CASSSDRRDQPQHF. The CDR3 nucleotides are TGTGCCAGCAGCTCGGACAGAAGGGATCAGCCCCAGCATTTT.

This clonotype has a handful of counts. The conserved final phenylalanine or tryptophan is absent from the CDR3, which likely points to a read error. V gene TRBV7-9 combines with J gene TRBJ2-3, with 9 bases fitting TRBD1. Germline values: CDR1 SEHNR, CDR2 FQNEAQ (reference sequence). This CDR3 contains 14 residues. V was clipped by 0 bases and J by 7 bases; unmatched bases: 2. The CDR3 nucleotides read TGTGCCAGCAGCTTAGCACAGGGGGCATATACGCAGTATCTT. The encoded protein is CASSLAQGAYTQYL.

The CDR3, as DNA: TGTGCCAGCAGTGACGGACTAGTTACAGATACGCAGTATTTT. Translating it yields CASSDGLVTDTQYF. The rearrangement joins TRBV6-1 to TRBJ2-3; the match to TRBD2 covers 7 bases. The CDR3 sequence is 14 residues long. Germline CDR1 is MNHNS and CDR2 is SASEGT. Losses at the gene ends were 3 bases for V and 3 bases for J; bases not matched to a gene: 3.

This clonotype was observed a handful of times. Relative to the germline gene, one junction end is altered; a read error may explain this. The chain couples TRBV14 to TRBJ2-5; 9 bases fit TRBD2. The closer fit of TRBJ2-1 to the DNA end suggests the J call may be wrong. Germline V gene sequence: CDR1 SGHDN, CDR2 FVKESK. The CDR3 sequence is 15 residues long. Written as DNA, the CDR3 is TGTGCCAGCAGCCAACTAGCGGGACTGTACATTGAGCAGTTCTTC. Translated, it gives CASSQLAGLYIEQFF.

This clonotype was seen a handful of times. V gene TRBV11-2 combines with J gene TRBJ2-1; D remains ambiguous. CDR1 is SGHAT and CDR2 is FQNNGV in the germline V gene. The ends were cut back, 6 bases at V and 0 bases at J, with 12 bases in the middle. This CDR3 comprises 15 residues. CDR3 sequence: CASSNRASSYNEQFF. As DNA, the CDR3 is TGTGCCAGCAGTAACCGGGCCAGCTCCTACAATGAGCAGTTCTTC.

The sample holds many counts of this clonotype. The chain employs TRBV7-2 and TRBJ2-1; D not resolved. This CDR3 spans 12 amino acids. Germline CDR1 and CDR2: SGHTA and FQGNSA. Trimming left V 3 bases short and J 5 bases short, with 5 bases between. CDR3 nucleotide sequence: TGTGCCAGCAGCTTCGTTAACAATGAGCAGTTCTTC. It yields the protein CASSFVNNEQFF.

This clonotype was detected only a few times. The rearrangement joins TRBV13 to TRBJ2-7; a weak D match, TRBD2 (6 bases). Germline V gives CDR1 PRHDT, CDR2 FYEKMQ (reference sequence). This CDR3 spans 14 amino acids. The germline V and J ends were trimmed by 5 bases and 3 bases, with 14 bases remaining between them. The CDR3 loop is CASSRGYPNYEQYF. In nucleotides, the CDR3 is TGTGCCAGCAGCCGGGGGTACCCGAACTACGAGCAGTACTTC.

The chain employs TRBV7-9 and TRBJ1-2, with 7 nucleotides matching TRBD1. Germline lookup yields CDR1 SEHNR and CDR2 FQNEAQ (reference sequence). The junction had 16 bases not matched to a gene; V was cut back by 5 bases and J by 4 bases. The CDR3 has 17 residues. The CDR3: CASSVDRAWSGAYGYTF. The CDR3 DNA sequence: TGTGCCAGCAGCGTAGACAGGGCCTGGTCTGGAGCCTATGGCTACACCTTC.

About this clonotype: The junction departs from germline at one end; a sequencing error may be responsible. The chain joins TRBV9 to TRBJ1-1; 7 bases map to TRBD1. This CDR3 region has 14 residues. The V gene's germline CDR1 is SGDLS and CDR2 YYNGEE. The CDR3, as DNA: TGTGCCGGCAGCGTAGGGACAGTAGTCACTGAAGCTTTCTTT. Translating gives CAGSVGTVVTEAFF.

The chain uses TRBV7-9 and TRBJ2-3, with 9 bases that match TRBD1. J was trimmed by 4 bases and V by 4 bases; bases with no gene match: 6. This CDR3 comprises 15 residues. Looked up from germline, CDR1 is SEHNR and CDR2 is FQNEAQ (reference sequence). This chain's CDR3 is CASSSGQGNADTQYF. The CDR3 DNA is TGTGCCAGCAGCTCGGGACAGGGTAACGCAGATACGCAGTATTTT. Full variable domain (rest looked up from reference TRBV7-9 and TRBJ2-3): DTGVSQNPRHKITKRGQNVTFRCDPISEHNRLYWYRQTLGQGPEFLTYFQNEAQLEKSRLLSDRFSAERPKGSFSTLEIQRTEQGDSAMYLCASSSGQGNADTQYFGPGTRLTVL.

The chain links TRBV5-1 to TRBJ2-2, with a possible D match to TRBD2 (6 bases). CDR1 SGHRS and CDR2 YFSETQ come from the germline V gene. The length of the CDR3 is 13 residues. V lost 4 bases and J lost 5, with 9 bases in between. The chain's CDR3 is CASSAEGTGELFF. The CDR3 region has the DNA TGCGCCAGCAGCGCGGAGGGGACCGGGGAGCTGTTTTTT.